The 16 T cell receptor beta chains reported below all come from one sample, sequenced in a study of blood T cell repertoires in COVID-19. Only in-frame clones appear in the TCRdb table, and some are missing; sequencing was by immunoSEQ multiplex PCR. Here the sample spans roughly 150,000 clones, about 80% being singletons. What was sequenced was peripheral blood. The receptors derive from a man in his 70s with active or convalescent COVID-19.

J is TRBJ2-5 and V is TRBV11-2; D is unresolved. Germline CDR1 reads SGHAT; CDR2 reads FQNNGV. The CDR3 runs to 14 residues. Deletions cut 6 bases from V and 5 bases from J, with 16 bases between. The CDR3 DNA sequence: TGTGCCAGCAGTTCGGCAGGTCGTGGGGAGACCCAGTACTTC. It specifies CASSSAGRGETQYF.

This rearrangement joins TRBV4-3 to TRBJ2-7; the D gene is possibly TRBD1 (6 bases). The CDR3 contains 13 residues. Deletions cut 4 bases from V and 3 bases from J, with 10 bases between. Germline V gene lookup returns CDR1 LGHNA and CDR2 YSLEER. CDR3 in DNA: TGCGCCAGCAGCCTTCACAGGGACTACGAGCAGTACTTC. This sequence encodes CASSLHRDYEQYF.

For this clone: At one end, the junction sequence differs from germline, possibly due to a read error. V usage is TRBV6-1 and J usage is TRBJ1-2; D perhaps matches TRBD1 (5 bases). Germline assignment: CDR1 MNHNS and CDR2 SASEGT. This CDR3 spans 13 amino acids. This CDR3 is CASSEAVSARVFF. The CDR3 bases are TGTGCCAGCAGTGAAGCGGTCAGCGCCAGGGTTTTCTTC.

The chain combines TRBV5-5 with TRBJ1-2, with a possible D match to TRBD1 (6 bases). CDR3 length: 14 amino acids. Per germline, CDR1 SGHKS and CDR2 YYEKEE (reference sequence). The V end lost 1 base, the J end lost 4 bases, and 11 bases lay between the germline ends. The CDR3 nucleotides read TGTGCCAGCAGCTTGTCCCAGGGGAGCTATGGCTACACCTTC. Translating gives CASSLSQGSYGYTF.

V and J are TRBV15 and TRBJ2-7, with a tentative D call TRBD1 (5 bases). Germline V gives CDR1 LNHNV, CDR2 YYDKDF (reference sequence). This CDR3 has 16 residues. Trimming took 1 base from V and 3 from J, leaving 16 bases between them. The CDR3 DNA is TGTGCCACCAGCAGAGCAGGGTCCATGGGCTTCTACGAGCAGTACTTC. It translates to CATSRAGSMGFYEQYF.

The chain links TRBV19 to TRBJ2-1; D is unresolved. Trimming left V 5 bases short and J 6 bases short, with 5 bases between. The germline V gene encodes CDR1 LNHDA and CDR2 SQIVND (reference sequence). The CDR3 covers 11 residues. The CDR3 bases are TGTGCCAGTAGTTCCAGCAATGAGCAGTTCTTC. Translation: CASSSSNEQFF. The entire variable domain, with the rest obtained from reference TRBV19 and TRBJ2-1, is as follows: DGGITQSPKYLFRKEGQNVTLSCEQNLNHDAMYWYRQDPGQGLRLIYYSQIVNDFQKGDIAEGYSVSREKKESFPLTVTSAQKNPTAFYLCASSSSNEQFFGPGTRLTVL.

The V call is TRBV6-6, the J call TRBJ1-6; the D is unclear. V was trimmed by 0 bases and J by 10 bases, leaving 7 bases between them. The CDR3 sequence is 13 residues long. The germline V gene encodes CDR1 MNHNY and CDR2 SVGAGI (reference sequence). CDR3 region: CASSYSGASPLHF. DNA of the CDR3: TGTGCCAGCAGTTACTCCGGAGCGTCACCCCTCCACTTT.

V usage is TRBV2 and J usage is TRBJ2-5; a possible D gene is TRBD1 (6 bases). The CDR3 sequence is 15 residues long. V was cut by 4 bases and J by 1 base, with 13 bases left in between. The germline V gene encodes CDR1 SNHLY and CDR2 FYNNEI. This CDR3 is CASSVRGGGQETQYF. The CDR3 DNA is TGTGCCAGCAGTGTCCGTGGGGGCGGCCAAGAGACCCAGTACTTC.

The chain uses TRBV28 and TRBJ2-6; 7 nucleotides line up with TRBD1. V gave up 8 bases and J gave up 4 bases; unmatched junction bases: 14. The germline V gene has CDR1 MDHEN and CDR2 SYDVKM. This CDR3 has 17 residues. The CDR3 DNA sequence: TGTGCCAGCGGACCGGGACAGACAATGGCGGGGGCCAACGTCCTGACTTTC. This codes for CASGPGQTMAGANVLTF.

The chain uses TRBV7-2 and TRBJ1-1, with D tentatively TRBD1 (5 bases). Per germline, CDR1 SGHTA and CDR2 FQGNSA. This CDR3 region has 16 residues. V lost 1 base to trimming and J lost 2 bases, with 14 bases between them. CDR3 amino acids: CASSLDSQGANTEAFF. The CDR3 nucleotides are TGTGCCAGCAGCTTAGACTCCCAGGGTGCAAACACTGAAGCTTTCTTT.

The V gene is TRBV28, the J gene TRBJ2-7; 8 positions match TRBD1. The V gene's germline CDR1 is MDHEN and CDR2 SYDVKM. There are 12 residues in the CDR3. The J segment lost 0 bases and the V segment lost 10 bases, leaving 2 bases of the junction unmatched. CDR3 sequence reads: CATGQGSYEQYF. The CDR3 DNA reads TGTGCCACCGGACAGGGCTCCTACGAGCAGTACTTC.

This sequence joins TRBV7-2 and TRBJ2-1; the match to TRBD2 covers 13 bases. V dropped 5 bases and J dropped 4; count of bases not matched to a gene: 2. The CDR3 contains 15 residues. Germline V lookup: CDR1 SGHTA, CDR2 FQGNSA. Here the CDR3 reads CASSQTSGGYNEQFF. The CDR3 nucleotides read TGTGCCAGCAGCCAGACTAGCGGGGGGTACAATGAGCAGTTCTTC.

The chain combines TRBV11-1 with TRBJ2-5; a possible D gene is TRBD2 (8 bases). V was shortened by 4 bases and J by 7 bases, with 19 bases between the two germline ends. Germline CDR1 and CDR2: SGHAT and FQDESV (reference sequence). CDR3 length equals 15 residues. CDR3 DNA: TGTGCCAGCAGCTCCCGGGACAGCGGGAGAGGGACCCAGTACTTC. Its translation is CASSSRDSGRGTQYF. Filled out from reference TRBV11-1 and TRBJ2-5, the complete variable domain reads EAEVAQSPRYKITEKSQAVAFWCDPISGHATLYWYRQILGQGPELLVQFQDESVVDDSQLPKDRFSAERLKGVDSTLKIQPAELGDSAMYLCASSSRDSGRGTQYFGPGTRLLVL.

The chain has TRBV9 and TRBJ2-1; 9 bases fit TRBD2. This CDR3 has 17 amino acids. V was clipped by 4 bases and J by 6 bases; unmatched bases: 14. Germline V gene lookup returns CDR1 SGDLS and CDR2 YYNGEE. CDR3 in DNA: TGTGCCAGCAGCATCCTTCGAGGGGGCGGGAGGGCCAATGAGCAGTTCTTC. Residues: CASSILRGGGRANEQFF.

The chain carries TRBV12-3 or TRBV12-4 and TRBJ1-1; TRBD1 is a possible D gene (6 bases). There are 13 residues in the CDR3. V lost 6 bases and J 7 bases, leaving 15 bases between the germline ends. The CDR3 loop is CASRGDRWSEAFF. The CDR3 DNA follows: TGTGCCAGCAGAGGTGACAGGTGGAGTGAAGCTTTCTTT.

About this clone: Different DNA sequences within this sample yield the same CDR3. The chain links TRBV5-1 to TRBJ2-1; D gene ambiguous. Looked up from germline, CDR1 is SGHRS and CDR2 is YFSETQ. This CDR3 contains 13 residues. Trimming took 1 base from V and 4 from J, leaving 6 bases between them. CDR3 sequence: CASSLREYNEQFF. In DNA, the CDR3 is TGCGCCAGCAGCTTGAGAGAATACAATGAGCAGTTCTTC.